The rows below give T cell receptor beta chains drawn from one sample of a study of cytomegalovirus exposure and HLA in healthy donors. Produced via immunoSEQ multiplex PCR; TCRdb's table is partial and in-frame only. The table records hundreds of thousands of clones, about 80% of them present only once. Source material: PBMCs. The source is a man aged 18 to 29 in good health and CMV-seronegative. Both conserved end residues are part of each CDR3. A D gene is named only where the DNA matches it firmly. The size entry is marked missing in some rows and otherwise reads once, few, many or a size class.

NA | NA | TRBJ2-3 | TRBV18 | CASSQTMPPTDTQYF | TGTGCCAGCTCACAAACAATGCCCCCCACAGATACGCAGTATTTT
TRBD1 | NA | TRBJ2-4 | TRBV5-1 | CASGTMDRAGIQYF | TGCGCCAGCGGCACAATGGACAGGGCCGGCATTCAGTACTTC
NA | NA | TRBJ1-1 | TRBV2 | CASRILGGGTEAFF | TGTGCCAGCAGGATCCTGGGCGGGGGCACTGAAGCTTTCTTT
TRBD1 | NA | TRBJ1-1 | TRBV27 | CASSPRQGGTEAFF | TGTGCCAGCAGCCCACGACAGGGAGGAACTGAAGCTTTCTTT
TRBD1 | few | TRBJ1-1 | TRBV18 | CASSGSTGAGTEAFF | TGTGCCAGCTCAGGGTCGACAGGGGCGGGCACTGAAGCTTTCTTT
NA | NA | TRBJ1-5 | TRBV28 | CASSFSGTTSNQPQHF | TGTGCCAGCAGTTTCTCCGGGACAACTAGCAATCAGCCCCAGCATTTT
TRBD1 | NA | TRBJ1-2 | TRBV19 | CASRSQGAEYYGYTF | TGTGCCAGTAGGTCACAGGGGGCGGAGTACTATGGCTACACCTTC
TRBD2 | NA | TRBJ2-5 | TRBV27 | CASSPGLAGVPKETQYF | TGTGCCAGCAGTCCGGGACTAGCGGGAGTCCCGAAAGAGACCCAGTACTTC
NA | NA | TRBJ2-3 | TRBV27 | CASSLAGPTDTQYF | TGTGCCAGCAGTTTGGCGGGACCCACAGATACGCAGTATTTT
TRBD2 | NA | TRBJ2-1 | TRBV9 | CASSAGQIAGLSYNEQFF | TGTGCCAGCAGCGCCGGACAAATAGCGGGCCTTTCCTACAATGAGCAGTTCTTC
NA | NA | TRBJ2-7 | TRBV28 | CASSYGYEQYF | TGTGCCAGCAGTTACGGCTACGAGCAGTACTTC
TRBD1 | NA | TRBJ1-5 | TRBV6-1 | CASSELGQNMPQHF | TGTGCCAGCAGTGAATTGGGACAGAACATGCCCCAGCATTTT
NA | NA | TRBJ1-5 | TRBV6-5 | CASSLDGGTNQPQHF | TGTGCCAGCAGTCTAGACGGTGGAACCAATCAGCCCCAGCATTTT
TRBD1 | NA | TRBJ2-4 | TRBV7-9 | CASSPSDREENIQYF | TGTGCCAGCAGCCCCTCGGACAGGGAGGAGAACATTCAGTACTTC
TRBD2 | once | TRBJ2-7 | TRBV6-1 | CASSESGLASEQYF | TGTGCCAGCAGTGAAAGTGGACTAGCAAGCGAGCAGTACTTC
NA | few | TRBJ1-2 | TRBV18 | CASSPPVWGHGIGGYTF | TGTGCCAGCTCACCACCGGTGTGGGGCCATGGGATCGGTGGCTACACCTTC
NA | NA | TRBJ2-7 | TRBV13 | CASSLEGEDEQYF | TGTGCCAGCAGCTTAGAAGGGGAAGACGAGCAGTACTTC
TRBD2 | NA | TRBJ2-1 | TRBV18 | CASSPLPTGGRSSYNEQFF | TGTGCCAGCTCACCCCTACCAACTGGCGGGAGAAGCTCCTACAATGAGCAGTTCTTC
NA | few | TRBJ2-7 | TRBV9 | CASSVGAGWGEQYF | TGTGCCAGCAGCGTAGGGGCAGGGTGGGGCGAGCAGTACTTC
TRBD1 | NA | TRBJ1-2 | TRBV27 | CASSLTGAGYGYTF | TGTGCCAGCAGTCTCACAGGGGCGGGCTATGGCTACACCTTC
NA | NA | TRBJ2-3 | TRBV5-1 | CASSLAPGKDTQYF | TGCGCCAGCAGCTTGGCCCCGGGTAAGGATACGCAGTATTTT
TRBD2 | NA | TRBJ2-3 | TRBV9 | CASSVSGRPRDTQYF | TGTGCCAGCAGCGTAAGCGGGAGGCCGCGGGATACGCAGTATTTT
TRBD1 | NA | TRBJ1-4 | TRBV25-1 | CASSTGINEKLFF | TGTGCCAGCTCGACAGGGATTAATGAAAAACTGTTTTTT
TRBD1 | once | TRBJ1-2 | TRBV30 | CAGPPGQGSYGYTF | TGTGCCGGGCCTCCGGGACAGGGATCCTATGGCTACACCTTC
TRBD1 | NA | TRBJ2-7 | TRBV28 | CASSSYLTGISYEQYF | TGTGCCAGCAGTTCTTACCTGACAGGGATCTCCTACGAGCAGTACTTC
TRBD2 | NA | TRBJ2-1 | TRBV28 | CASRGLAGGRNEQFF | TGTGCCAGCAGGGGACTAGCGGGAGGGAGGAATGAGCAGTTCTTC
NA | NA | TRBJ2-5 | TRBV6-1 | CASSEYMETQYF | TGTGCCAGCAGTGAATACATGGAGACCCAGTACTTC
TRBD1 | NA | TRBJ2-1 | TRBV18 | CASSPPFGQGFYNEQFF | TGTGCCAGCTCACCACCATTTGGACAGGGATTCTACAATGAGCAGTTCTTC
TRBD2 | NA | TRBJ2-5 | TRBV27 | CASSPMRREGRETQYF | TGTGCCAGCAGTCCCATGAGGCGGGAGGGCCGAGAGACCCAGTACTTC
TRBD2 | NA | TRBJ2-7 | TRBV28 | CASSLEGGWSGRKCEQYF | TGTGCCAGCAGTTTAGAAGGCGGCTGGAGCGGGAGGAAGTGCGAGCAGTACTTC
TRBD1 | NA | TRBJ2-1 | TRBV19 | CASSTGQGSNEQFF | TGTGCCAGTAGTACGGGACAGGGTAGCAATGAGCAGTTCTTC
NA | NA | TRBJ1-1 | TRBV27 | CASSSHRNTEAFF | TGTGCCAGCAGTTCACACAGGAACACTGAAGCTTTCTTT
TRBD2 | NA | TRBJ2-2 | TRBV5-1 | CASSFPPAGEQGELFF | TGCGCCAGCAGCTTCCCGCCAGCGGGAGAGCAAGGGGAGCTGTTTTTT
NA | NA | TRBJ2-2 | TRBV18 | CASSPPSTGELFF | TGTGCCAGCTCACCTCCTAGCACCGGGGAGCTGTTTTTT
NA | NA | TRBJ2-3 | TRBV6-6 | CASTPAEVSADTQYF | TGTGCCAGCACTCCGGCGGAGGTCAGTGCAGATACGCAGTATTTT
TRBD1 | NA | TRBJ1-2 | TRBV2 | CASSDGTGSSGYTF | TGTGCCAGCAGTGACGGGACAGGGAGTTCTGGCTACACCTTC
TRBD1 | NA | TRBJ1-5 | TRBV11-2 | CASSLDRGQPQHF | TGTGCCAGCAGCTTGGACAGGGGTCAGCCCCAGCATTTT
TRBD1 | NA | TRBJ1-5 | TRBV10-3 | CAIGRTGQGYQPQHF | TGTGCCATCGGGAGAACGGGACAGGGTTATCAGCCCCAGCATTTT
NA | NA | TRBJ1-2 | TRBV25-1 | CASSGHRDNNYGYTF | TGTGCCAGCAGTGGCCATAGGGACAATAACTATGGCTACACCTTC
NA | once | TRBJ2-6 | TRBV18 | CASSHRQFLGANVLTF | TGTGCCAGCTCACACAGACAGTTTCTTGGGGCCAACGTCCTGACTTTC
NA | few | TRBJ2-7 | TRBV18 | CASSPGGATREQYF | TGTGCCAGCTCACCAGGCGGTGCTACGAGGGAGCAGTACTTC
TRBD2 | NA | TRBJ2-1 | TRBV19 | CASNTGLAGGLGYNEQFF | TGTGCCAGTAATACGGGACTAGCGGGAGGTTTGGGGTACAATGAGCAGTTCTTC
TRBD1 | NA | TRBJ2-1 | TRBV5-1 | CASSEGQGFLLNEQFF | TGCGCCAGCAGCGAAGGACAGGGTTTTTTATTAAATGAGCAGTTCTTC
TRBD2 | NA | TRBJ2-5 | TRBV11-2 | CASSSGTSPVGSLETQYF | TGTGCCAGCAGCTCTGGGACTAGCCCAGTGGGATCCTTAGAGACCCAGTACTTC
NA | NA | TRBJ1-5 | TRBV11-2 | CASSLPGSNQPQHF | TGTGCCAGCAGCTTACCGGGGAGCAATCAGCCCCAGCATTTT
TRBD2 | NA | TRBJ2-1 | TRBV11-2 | CASSWTSGSSNEQFF | TGTGCCAGCAGCTGGACTAGCGGGAGTAGCAATGAGCAGTTCTTC